These 7 T cell receptor beta chains were all obtained from the same sample, sequenced in a study of HIV-infected children after antiretroviral therapy interruption. Treatment in this sample: PENTA 11 planned treatment interruption arm or continuous ART arm. A 3' RACE protocol on RNA, with unique molecular identifiers, produced the TCR library. TCRdb recomputed calls from the 3' RACE reads with MiXCR, one row per CDR3 protein. The table lists some 51,000 distinct CDR3 sequences, around 4.1% of them singletons, with about 0.7% in the top ten. Sequences were derived from CD45RA+ CD4+ T cells from PBMCs, pooled from several time points, sampled from a donor given antiretroviral therapy, either interrupted or continuous. Regarding subset: naive CD4+ CD45RA+ CD45RO- T cells. All receptors come from a pool of human donors with HIV.

In its sample, this clonotype was seen a few times. The rearrangement links TRBV2 to TRBJ2-6; D uncertain. CDR1 and CDR2 from the germline V gene are SNHLY and FYNNEI. V was clipped by 1 base and J by 2 bases, with 6 bases between them. The CDR3 has 15 amino acids. CDR3 DNA sequence: TGTGCCAGCAGTGAAGAAAGGGCTGGGGCCAACGTCCTGACTTTC. Its translation is CASSEERAGANVLTF.

This clonotype was counted at least ten times. The chain joins TRBV7-9 to TRBJ2-1; 10 positions match TRBD1. J gave up 7 bases and V 3 bases, and 3 bases lay outside the gene matches. The CDR3 is made up of 14 amino acids. Germline CDR1 SEHNR, CDR2 FQNEAQ (reference sequence). The CDR3 sequence: CASSLGQGRNEQFF. In DNA form, the CDR3 reads TGTGCCAGCAGCTTGGGACAGGGGCGAAATGAGCAGTTCTTC.

This clonotype showed up many times. This chain joins TRBV5-1 and TRBJ2-1, with D unresolved. V lost 0 bases and J 3 bases, leaving 7 bases between the germline ends. CDR1 and CDR2 from the germline V gene are SGHRS and YFSETQ. The CDR3 consists of 14 residues. The CDR3 DNA follows: TGCGCCAGCAGCTTGGACTACGTCTACAATGAGCAGTTCTTC. Translation gives CASSLDYVYNEQFF.

This clonotype was seen at least ten times. This chain uses TRBV9 with TRBJ1-1, with D maybe TRBD1 (6 bases). Trimming took 0 bases from V and 4 from J, leaving 16 bases between them. This CDR3 region has 16 residues. Germline CDR1 is SGDLS and CDR2 is YYNGEE. The CDR3 DNA reads TGTGCCAGCAGCGTAGGCCCCTGGGGGGGGCCCACTGAAGCTTTCTTT. This gives the protein CASSVGPWGGPTEAFF.

The rearrangement links TRBV5-8 to TRBJ2-7; TRBD1 aligns across 8 bases. Losses at the gene ends were 4 bases for V and 4 bases for J; bases not matched to a gene: 4. CDR1 is SGHTS and CDR2 is YDEGEE in the germline V gene. The CDR3 extends over 13 amino acids. CDR3 protein: CASSRGQEYEQYF. CDR3 sequence (DNA): TGTGCCAGCAGCCGGGGACAGGAGTACGAGCAGTACTTC.

This clonotype was recorded a few times. The chain employs TRBV10-3 and TRBJ2-7; 13 nucleotides line up with TRBD2. Germline CDR1 and CDR2: ENHRY and SYGVKD. V was clipped by 4 bases and J by 0 bases; unmatched bases: 9. CDR3 length: 18 residues. CDR3 DNA: TGTGCCATCAGTGGGACAGGGGGACTAGCGGGGTACTCCTACGAGCAGTACTTC. Its protein is CAISGTGGLAGYSYEQYF.

This clonotype showed up many times. The gene calls are TRBV20-1 and TRBJ2-1, with D possibly being TRBD2 (6 bases). The CDR3 spans 15 residues. V was cut by 0 bases and J by 0 bases, with 9 bases left in between. Germline V gene sequence: CDR1 DFQATT, CDR2 SNEGSKA (reference sequence). The CDR3 protein is CSARDRGGSYNEQFF. In DNA form, the CDR3 reads TGCAGTGCTAGAGATAGGGGAGGCTCCTACAATGAGCAGTTCTTC.